The clone carrying this TCR beta chain is labeled as medium-sized. The sorted Tregs were CD4+CD25+CD127-/low cells. One entry per CDR3 protein results from TCRdb running MiXCR on the multiplex PCR reads. The sample holds roughly 370 distinct CDR3 sequences, 6.2% seen once. The source of this sequence is a female donor with breast cancer. The sample comprised Tregs sorted from blood.

The chain's CDR3 is CASGFAGDRGYTF. CDR3 DNA: TGTGCTAGTGGTTTTGCCGGTGATCGTGGCTACACCTTC. This sequence joins TRBV12-5 and TRBJ1-2; D not certain. CDR3 length: 13 residues. The germline V gene has CDR1 LGHNT and CDR2 FRNRAP. V was shortened by 3 bases and J by 7 bases, with 12 bases between the two germline ends.